This TCR beta chain was identified during a study of PD-L1 blockade in urothelial cancer. The germline CDR1 and CDR2 sequences are MDHEN and SYDVKM. The CDR3 totals 15 residues. This table comes from immunoSEQ multiplex PCR, and its TCRdb copy is limited to in-frame clones, with some not included. This sample yields about 130,000 clones, of which roughly 83% are seen a single time; roughly 2.3% belongs to the top ten. Time point of the sample: peripheral blood 6 weeks after treatment start. Regarding this clone: The junction differs from germline at one of its ends, possibly a read error.

The source material was PBMCs, sampled around atezolizumab (anti-PD-L1) treatment. V and J are TRBV28 and TRBJ1-5; unclear D gene. This clonotype was obtained from a man aged 50 or older with urothelial cancer. The chain's CDR3 is CASGLSRWSNQPQHF. CDR3 DNA sequence: TGTGCCAGCGGTTTGTCCAGGTGGAGCAATCAGCCCCAGCATTTT.